The entry that follows covers one T cell receptor beta chain sequence. This entry is derived from a study of PD-L1 blockade in urothelial cancer. Study-level information: Timepoints chosen for blood analysis were 3 weeks (second dose) and 6 weeks after treatment start. The study recovered a median of roughly 140,000 T cells per blood sample.

The method was immunoSEQ multiplex PCR; TCRdb's version includes in-frame clones alone and lacks a portion of them. The sample lists 80,000 to 100,000 clones; 82% were seen once. This CDR3 has 15 residues. Germline V lookup: CDR1 SGHRS, CDR2 YFSETQ. V trimming: 7 bases; J trimming: 0 bases; junction bases outside the gene matches: 8. Specimen: PBMCs, collected around atezolizumab (anti-PD-L1) treatment. The receptor's source is an older man with urothelial cancer. The V and J genes are TRBV5-1 and TRBJ1-1; TRBD1 agrees at 8 bases. CDR3 sequence: CASGPGQDVNTEAFF. DNA for the CDR3: TGCGCCAGCGGTCCGGGACAGGATGTGAACACTGAAGCTTTCTTT.